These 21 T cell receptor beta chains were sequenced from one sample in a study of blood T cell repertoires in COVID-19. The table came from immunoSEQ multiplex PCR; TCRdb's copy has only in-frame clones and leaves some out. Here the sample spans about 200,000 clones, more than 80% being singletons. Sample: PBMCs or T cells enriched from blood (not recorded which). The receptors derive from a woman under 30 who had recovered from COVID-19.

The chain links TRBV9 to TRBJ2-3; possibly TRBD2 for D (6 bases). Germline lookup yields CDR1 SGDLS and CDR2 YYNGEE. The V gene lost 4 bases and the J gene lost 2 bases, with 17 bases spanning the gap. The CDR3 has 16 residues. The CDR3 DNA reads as TGTGCCAGCAGCCCCAATGCTGGGGGGACCACAGATACGCAGTATTTT. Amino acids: CASSPNAGGTTDTQYF.

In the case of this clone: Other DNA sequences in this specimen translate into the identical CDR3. CDR3: CAIRAGVNTEAFF. CDR3 sequence (DNA): TGTGCCATCAGGGCAGGGGTTAATACTGAAGCTTTCTTT. The chain has TRBV10-3 and TRBJ1-1; D is perhaps TRBD1 (6 bases). Deletions cut 6 bases from V and 5 bases from J, with 13 bases between. Germline V gene lookup returns CDR1 ENHRY and CDR2 SYGVKD. The CDR3 totals 13 residues.

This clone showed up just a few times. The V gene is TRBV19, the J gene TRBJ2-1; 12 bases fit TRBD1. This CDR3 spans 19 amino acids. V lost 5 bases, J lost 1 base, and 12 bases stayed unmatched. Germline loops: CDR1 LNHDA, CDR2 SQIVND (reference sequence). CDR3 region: CASSPRGQGAIVSYNEQFF. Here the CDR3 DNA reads TGTGCCAGTAGTCCCCGGGGACAGGGGGCGATAGTTTCCTACAATGAGCAGTTCTTC. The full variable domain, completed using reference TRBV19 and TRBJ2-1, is DGGITQSPKYLFRKEGQNVTLSCEQNLNHDAMYWYRQDPGQGLRLIYYSQIVNDFQKGDIAEGYSVSREKKESFPLTVTSAQKNPTAFYLCASSPRGQGAIVSYNEQFFGPGTRLTVL.

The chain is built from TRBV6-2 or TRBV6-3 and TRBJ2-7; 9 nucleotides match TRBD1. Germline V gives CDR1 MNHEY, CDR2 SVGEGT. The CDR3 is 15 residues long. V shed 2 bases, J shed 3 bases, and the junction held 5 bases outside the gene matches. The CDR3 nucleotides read TGTGCCAGCAGTTACCCCTCGGGACAGGGCTACGAGCAGTACTTC. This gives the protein CASSYPSGQGYEQYF.

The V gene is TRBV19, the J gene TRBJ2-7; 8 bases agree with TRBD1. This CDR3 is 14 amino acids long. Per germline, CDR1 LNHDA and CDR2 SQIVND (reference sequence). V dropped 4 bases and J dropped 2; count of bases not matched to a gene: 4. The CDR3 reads CASSTRDRTYEQYF. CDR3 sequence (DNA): TGTGCCAGTAGTACCCGGGACAGGACCTACGAGCAGTACTTC.

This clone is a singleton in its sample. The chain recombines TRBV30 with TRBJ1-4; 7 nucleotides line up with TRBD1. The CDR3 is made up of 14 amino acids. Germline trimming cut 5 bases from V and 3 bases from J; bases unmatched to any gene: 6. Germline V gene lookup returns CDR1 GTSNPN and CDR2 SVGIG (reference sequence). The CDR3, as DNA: TGTGCCTGGGACGGAGGGACAGCTAATGAAAAACTGTTTTTT. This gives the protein CAWDGGTANEKLFF.

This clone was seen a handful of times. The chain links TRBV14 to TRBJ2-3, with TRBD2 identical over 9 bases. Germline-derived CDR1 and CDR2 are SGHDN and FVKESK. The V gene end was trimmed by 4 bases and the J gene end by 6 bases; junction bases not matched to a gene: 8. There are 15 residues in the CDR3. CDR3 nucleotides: TGTGCCAGCAGCCGGGGACTAGCCTATATGGATACGCAGTATTTT. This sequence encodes CASSRGLAYMDTQYF.

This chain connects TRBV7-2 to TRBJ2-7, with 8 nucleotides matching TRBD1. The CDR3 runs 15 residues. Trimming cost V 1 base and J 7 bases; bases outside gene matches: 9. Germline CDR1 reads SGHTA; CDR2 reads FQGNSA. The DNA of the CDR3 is TGTGCCAGCAGCTTAGGAGGCAGGGGGCCTGGGGAGCAGTACTTC. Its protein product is CASSLGGRGPGEQYF.

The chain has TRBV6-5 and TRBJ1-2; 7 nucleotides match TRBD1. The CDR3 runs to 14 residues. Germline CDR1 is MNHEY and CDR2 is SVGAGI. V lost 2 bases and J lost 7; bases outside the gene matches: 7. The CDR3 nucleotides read TGTGCCAGCAGTTACCCAGGACAGGCAGGTGGCTACACCTTC. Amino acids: CASSYPGQAGGYTF.

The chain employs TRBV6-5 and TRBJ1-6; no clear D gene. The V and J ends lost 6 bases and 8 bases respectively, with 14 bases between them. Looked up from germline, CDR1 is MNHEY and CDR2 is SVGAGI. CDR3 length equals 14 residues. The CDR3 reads CASSVGSVDSPLHF. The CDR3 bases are TGTGCCAGCAGCGTCGGGAGTGTGGATTCACCCCTCCACTTT.

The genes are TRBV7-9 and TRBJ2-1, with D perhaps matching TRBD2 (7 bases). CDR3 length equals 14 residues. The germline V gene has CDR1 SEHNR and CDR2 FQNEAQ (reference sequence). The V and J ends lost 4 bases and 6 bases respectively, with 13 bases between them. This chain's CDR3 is CASSSGGPRNEQFF. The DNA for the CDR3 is TGTGCCAGCAGCTCCGGGGGGCCCCGCAATGAGCAGTTCTTC. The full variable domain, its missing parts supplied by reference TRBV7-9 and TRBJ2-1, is DTGVSQNPRHKITKRGQNVTFRCDPISEHNRLYWYRQTLGQGPEFLTYFQNEAQLEKSRLLSDRFSAERPKGSFSTLEIQRTEQGDSAMYLCASSSGGPRNEQFFGPGTRLTVL.

The CDR3, as DNA: TGTGCCAGCAGCTTCGCCCACTCGAACACCGGGGAGCTGTTTTTT. This sequence encodes CASSFAHSNTGELFF. This chain links TRBV7-2 with TRBJ2-2; D not certain. Trimming removed 3 bases at V and 0 bases at J, with 8 bases between. CDR3 length: 15 amino acids. Germline-derived CDR1 and CDR2 are SGHTA and FQGNSA.

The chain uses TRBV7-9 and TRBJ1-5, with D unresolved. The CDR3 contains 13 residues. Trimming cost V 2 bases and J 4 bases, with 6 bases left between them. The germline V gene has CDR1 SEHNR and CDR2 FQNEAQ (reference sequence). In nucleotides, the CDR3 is TGTGCCAGCAGCTTATGGGCAAATCAGCCCCAGCATTTT. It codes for CASSLWANQPQHF. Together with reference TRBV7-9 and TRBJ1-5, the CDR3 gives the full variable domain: DTGVSQNPRHKITKRGQNVTFRCDPISEHNRLYWYRQTLGQGPEFLTYFQNEAQLEKSRLLSDRFSAERPKGSFSTLEIQRTEQGDSAMYLCASSLWANQPQHFGDGTRLSIL.

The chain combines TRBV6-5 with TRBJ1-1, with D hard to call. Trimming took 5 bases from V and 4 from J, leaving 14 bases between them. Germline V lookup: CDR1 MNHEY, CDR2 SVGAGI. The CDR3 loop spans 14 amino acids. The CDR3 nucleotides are TGTGCCAGCAGTCCTGCCACGCACACCACTGAAGCTTTCTTT. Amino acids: CASSPATHTTEAFF.

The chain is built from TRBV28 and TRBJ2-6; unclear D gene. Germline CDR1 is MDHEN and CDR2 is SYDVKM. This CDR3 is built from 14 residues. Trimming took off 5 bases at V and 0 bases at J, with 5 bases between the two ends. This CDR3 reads CASSTNSGANVLTF. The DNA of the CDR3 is TGTGCCAGCAGTACAAACTCTGGGGCCAACGTCCTGACTTTC.

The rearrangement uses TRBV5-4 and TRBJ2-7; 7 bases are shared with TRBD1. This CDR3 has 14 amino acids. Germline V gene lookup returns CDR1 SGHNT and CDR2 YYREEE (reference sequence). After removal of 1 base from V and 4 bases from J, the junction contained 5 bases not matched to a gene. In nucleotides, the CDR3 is TGTGCCAGCAGCTTGCTAGGGGGCTCGTACGAGCAGTACTTC. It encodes CASSLLGGSYEQYF.

The CDR3, as DNA: TGTGCCGTCGGGGGGAACGAACAAGTTCAGGGCTACACCTTC. Translation: CAVGGNEQVQGYTF. The chain joins TRBV10-3 to TRBJ1-2; D may be TRBD1 (5 bases). The CDR3 loop spans 14 amino acids. Trimming took off 11 bases at V and 8 bases at J, with 24 bases between the two ends. Germline V gene sequence: CDR1 ENHRY, CDR2 SYGVKD.

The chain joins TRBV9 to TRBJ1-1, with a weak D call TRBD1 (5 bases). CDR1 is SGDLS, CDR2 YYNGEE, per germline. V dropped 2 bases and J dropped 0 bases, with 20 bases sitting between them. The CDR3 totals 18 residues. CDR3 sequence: CASSVAPLGAQMNTEAFF. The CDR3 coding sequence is TGTGCCAGCAGCGTGGCCCCTCTAGGGGCCCAAATGAACACTGAAGCTTTCTTT.

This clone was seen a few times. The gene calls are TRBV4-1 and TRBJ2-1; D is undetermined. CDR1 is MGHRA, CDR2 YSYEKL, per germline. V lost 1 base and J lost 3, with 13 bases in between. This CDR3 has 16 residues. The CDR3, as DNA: TGCGCCAGCAGCCAAGCAACTATTTCCCTCTACAATGAGCAGTTCTTC. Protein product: CASSQATISLYNEQFF.

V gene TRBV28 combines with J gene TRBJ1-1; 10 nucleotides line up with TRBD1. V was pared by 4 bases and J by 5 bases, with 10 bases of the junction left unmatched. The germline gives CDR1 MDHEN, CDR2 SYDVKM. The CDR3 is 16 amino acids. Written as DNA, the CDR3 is TGTGCCAGCAGTTGGGCCTCGGACAGGGGGGGGACTGAAGCTTTCTTT. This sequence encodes CASSWASDRGGTEAFF.

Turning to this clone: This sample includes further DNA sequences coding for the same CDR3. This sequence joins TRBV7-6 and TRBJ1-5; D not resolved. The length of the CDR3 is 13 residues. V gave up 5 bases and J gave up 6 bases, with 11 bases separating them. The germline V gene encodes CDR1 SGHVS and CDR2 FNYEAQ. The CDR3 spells CASSLNSGQPQHF. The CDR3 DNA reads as TGTGCCAGCAGCCTCAATTCGGGTCAGCCCCAGCATTTT.